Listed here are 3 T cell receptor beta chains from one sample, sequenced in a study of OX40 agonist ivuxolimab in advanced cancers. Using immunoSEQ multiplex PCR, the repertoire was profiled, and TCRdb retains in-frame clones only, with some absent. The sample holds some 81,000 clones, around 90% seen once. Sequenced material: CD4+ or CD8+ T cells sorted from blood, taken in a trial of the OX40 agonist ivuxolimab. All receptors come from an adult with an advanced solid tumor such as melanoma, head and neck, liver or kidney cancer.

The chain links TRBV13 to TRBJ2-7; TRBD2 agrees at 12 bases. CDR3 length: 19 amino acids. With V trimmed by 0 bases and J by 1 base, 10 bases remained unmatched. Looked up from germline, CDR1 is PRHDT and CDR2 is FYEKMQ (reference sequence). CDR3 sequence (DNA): TGTGCCAGCAGCTTAGGATCGACTAGCGGGAGAGGGTTGTCCTACGAGCAGTACTTC. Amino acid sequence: CASSLGSTSGRGLSYEQYF. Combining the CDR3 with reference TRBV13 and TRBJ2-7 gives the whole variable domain AAGVIQSPRHLIKEKRETATLKCYPIPRHDTVYWYQQGPGQDPQFLISFYEKMQSDKGSIPDRFSAQQFSDYHSELNMSSLELGDSALYFCASSLGSTSGRGLSYEQYFGPGTRLTVT.

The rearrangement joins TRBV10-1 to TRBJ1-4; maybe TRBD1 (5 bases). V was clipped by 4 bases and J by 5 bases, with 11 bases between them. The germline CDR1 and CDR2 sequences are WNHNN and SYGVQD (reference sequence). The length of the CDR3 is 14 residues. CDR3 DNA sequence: TGCGCCAGCAGTGGGGGACGAGGCAATGAAAAACTGTTTTTT. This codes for CASSGGRGNEKLFF.

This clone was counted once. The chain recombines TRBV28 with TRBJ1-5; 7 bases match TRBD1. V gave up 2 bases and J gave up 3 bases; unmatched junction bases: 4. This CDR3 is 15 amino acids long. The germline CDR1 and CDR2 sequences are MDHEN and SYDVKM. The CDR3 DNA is TGTGCCAGCAGTTTAGGGACAGAGTCCAATCAGCCCCAGCATTTT. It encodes CASSLGTESNQPQHF. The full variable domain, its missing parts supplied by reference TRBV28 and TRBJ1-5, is DVKVTQSSRYLVKRTGEKVFLECVQDMDHENMFWYRQDPGLGLRLIYFSYDVKMKEKGDIPEGYSVSREKKERFSLILESASTNQTSMYLCASSLGTESNQPQHFGDGTRLSIL.